This T cell receptor (beta chain) derives from a study of prognosis after radiotherapy for stage I lung cancer. Study details: The study deemed all of its non-small cell lung cancer patients medically inoperable. Tumor types were squamous cell carcinoma in roughly seven patients, adenocarcinoma in about a dozen. Nobody among the patients got concurrent therapy with stereotactic body radiotherapy. Study-level points and caveats: Where distant metastases developed, patients had lower Shannon entropy after stereotactic body radiation therapy.

This clonotype was counted at least ten times. The antigen is undetermined. From genomic DNA, TCR beta CDR3 was amplified by two-round multiplex PCR. Primers were specific to each TRBV and TRBJ gene in first-round PCR. Via MiXCR, TCRdb re-called the multiplex PCR reads, giving one row per CDR3 protein. The repertoire holds approximately 20,000 distinct CDR3 sequences, with roughly 28% as singletons. CDR3 size: 14 residues. V dropped 3 bases and J dropped 2; count of bases not matched to a gene: 1. Germline CDR1 is MNHEY and CDR2 is SVGEGT. Sequenced material: PBMCs, taken before or after stereotactic body radiation therapy (not recorded which). The sequence was collected from a donor over 45 with non-small cell lung cancer. The chain couples TRBV6-2 or TRBV6-3 to TRBJ2-3; 8 bases are a match to TRBD2. CDR3 sequence: CASSYSGTTDTQYF. The CDR3 nucleotides are TGTGCCAGCAGTTATAGCGGGACCACAGATACGCAGTATTTT.